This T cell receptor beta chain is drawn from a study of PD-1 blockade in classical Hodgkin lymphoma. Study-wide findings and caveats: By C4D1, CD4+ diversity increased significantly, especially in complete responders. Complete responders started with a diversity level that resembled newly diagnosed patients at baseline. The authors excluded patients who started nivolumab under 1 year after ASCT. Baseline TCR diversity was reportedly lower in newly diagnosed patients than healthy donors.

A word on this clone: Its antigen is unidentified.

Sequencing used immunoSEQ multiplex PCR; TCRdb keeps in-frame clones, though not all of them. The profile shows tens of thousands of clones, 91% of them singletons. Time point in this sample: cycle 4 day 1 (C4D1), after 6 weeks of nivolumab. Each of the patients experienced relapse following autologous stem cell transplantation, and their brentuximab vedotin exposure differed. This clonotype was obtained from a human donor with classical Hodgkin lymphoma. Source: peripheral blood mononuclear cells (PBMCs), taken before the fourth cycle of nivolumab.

CDR3 amino acids: CASNKADTEAFF. Written as DNA, the CDR3 is TGTGCCAGCAACAAAGCGGACACTGAAGCTTTCTTT. V and J are TRBV7-9 and TRBJ1-1; no definite D call. Between the trimmed V and J ends, which lost 7 bases and 3 bases, there was a span of 9 bases. This CDR3 has 12 residues. Germline V gene data show CDR1 as SEHNR and CDR2 as FQNEAQ (reference sequence).